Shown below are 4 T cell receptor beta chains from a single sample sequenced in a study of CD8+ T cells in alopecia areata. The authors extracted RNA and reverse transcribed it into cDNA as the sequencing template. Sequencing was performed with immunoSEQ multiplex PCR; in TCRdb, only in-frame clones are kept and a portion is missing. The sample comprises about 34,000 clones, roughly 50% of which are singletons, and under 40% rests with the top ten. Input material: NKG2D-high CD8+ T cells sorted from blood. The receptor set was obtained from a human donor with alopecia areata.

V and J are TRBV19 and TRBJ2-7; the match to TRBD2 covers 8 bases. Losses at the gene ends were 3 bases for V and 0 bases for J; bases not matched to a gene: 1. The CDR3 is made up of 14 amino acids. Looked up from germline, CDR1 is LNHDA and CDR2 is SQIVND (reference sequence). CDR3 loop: CASSISGSSYEQYF. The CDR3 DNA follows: TGTGCCAGTAGTATCAGCGGGAGCTCCTACGAGCAGTACTTC.

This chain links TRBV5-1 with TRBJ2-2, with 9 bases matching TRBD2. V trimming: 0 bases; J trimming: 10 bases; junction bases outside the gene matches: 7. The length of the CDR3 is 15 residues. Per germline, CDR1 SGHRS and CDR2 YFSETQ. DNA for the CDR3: TGCGCCAGCAGCTTGGTGGTAGCGGGAGCCGAGGAGCTGTTTTTT. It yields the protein CASSLVVAGAEELFF.

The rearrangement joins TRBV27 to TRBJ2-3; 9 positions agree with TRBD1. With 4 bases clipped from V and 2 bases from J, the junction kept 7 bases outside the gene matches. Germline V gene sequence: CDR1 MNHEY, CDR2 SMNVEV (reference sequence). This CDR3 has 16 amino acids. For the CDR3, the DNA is TGTGCCAGCAGTTCCTGGACAGGGGAAGACACAGATACGCAGTATTTT. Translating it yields CASSSWTGEDTDTQYF.

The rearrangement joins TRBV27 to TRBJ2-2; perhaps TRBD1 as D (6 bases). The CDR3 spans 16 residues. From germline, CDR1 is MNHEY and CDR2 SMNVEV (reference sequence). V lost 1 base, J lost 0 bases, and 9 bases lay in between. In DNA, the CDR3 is TGTGCCAGCAGTTTATGGGGGCGCACGAACACCGGGGAGCTGTTTTTT. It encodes CASSLWGRTNTGELFF.